One and the same sample provided the 16 T cell receptor beta chains below, sequenced in a study of blood T cell repertoires in COVID-19 (dated by TCRdb to the early 2020s). Library preparation used the immunoSEQ multiplex PCR assay. TCRdb's version of the immuneACCESS table is confined to in-frame rearrangements and falls short of the full clone set. An unresolved V gene accounts for under half of the shortfall where checked; the remainder is of unknown origin. The sample table lists 280,000 or so clones, 85% of them with a count of one. The ten largest clones represent 2% to 3% of the sample. The sample taken for sequencing was PBMCs or T cells enriched from blood (not recorded which). The source is a woman in her forties or fifties who had recovered from COVID-19.

The rearrangement links TRBV9 to TRBJ2-1, with 8 bases aligning to TRBD1. Germline V CDR1 and CDR2: SGDLS, YYNGEE. This CDR3 contains 16 residues. With V trimmed by 4 bases and J by 3 bases, 9 bases remained unmatched. DNA for the CDR3: TGTGCCAGCAGCCCAAGACCAGGACAGGGCTACAATGAGCAGTTCTTC. This translates into CASSPRPGQGYNEQFF.

The chain links TRBV9 to TRBJ2-3; 9 bases agree with TRBD2. J lost 6 bases, V lost 4 bases, and 6 bases had no gene match. CDR1 SGDLS and CDR2 YYNGEE come from the germline V gene. CDR3 length: 14 amino acids. CDR3 in amino acids: CASSPRTSVDTQYF. As DNA, the CDR3 is TGTGCCAGCAGCCCGCGGACTAGCGTGGATACGCAGTATTTT.

This chain uses TRBV11-2 with TRBJ1-4, with D tentatively TRBD1 (5 bases). Germline V gives CDR1 SGHAT, CDR2 FQNNGV. The CDR3 is 14 amino acids. Trimming removed 5 bases from V and 4 bases from J, with 11 bases in between. The CDR3 nucleotides are TGTGCCAGCAGCCTCAGGGCTCTTAATGAAAAACTGTTTTTT. Its protein is CASSLRALNEKLFF.

This chain uses TRBV6-6 with TRBJ1-6, with 9 bases aligning to TRBD1. The CDR3 spans 16 residues. The V gene end was trimmed by 4 bases and the J gene end by 6 bases; junction bases not matched to a gene: 7. In germline, CDR1 is MNHNY, CDR2 SVGAGI (reference sequence). CDR3 sequence reads: CASSSDRGQRNSPLHF. The DNA for the CDR3 is TGTGCCAGCAGTTCGGACAGGGGCCAGCGTAATTCACCCCTCCACTTT.

The chain has TRBV7-9 and TRBJ2-1; 10 positions match TRBD1. CDR1 is SEHNR, CDR2 FQNEAQ, per germline (reference sequence). The CDR3 sequence is 16 residues long. V shed 4 bases, J shed 5 bases, and the junction held 8 bases outside the gene matches. DNA for the CDR3: TGTGCCAGCAGCTCAAGGGGGACAGGGGTAGACAATGAGCAGTTCTTC. Protein sequence: CASSSRGTGVDNEQFF. Supplemented by reference TRBV7-9 and TRBJ2-1, the full variable domain reads DTGVSQNPRHKITKRGQNVTFRCDPISEHNRLYWYRQTLGQGPEFLTYFQNEAQLEKSRLLSDRFSAERPKGSFSTLEIQRTEQGDSAMYLCASSSRGTGVDNEQFFGPGTRLTVL.

Written as DNA, the CDR3 is TGTGCCAGCTCGGAGACGATCACAGATACGCAGTATTTT. It yields the protein CASSETITDTQYF. The chain joins TRBV18 to TRBJ2-3; D unresolved. This CDR3 is built from 13 residues. Trimming took off 6 bases at V and 2 bases at J, with 9 bases between the two ends. The germline CDR1 and CDR2 sequences are KGHSH and LQKENI.

The chain employs TRBV4-2 and TRBJ2-7; 9 bases are a match to TRBD1. The CDR3 covers 17 residues. The V segment lost 0 bases and the J segment 1 base; nucleotides outside the gene matches: 7. Germline-derived CDR1 and CDR2 are LGHNA and YNFKEQ. The CDR3 is CASSQDGTGTGSYEQYF. In nucleotides, the CDR3 is TGTGCCAGCAGCCAAGATGGGACCGGGACAGGGTCCTACGAGCAGTACTTC.

The CDR3 nucleotides are TGTGCCAGCAGCTTCCTGGCAGGCCCCTATAATTCACCCCTCCACTTT. It yields the protein CASSFLAGPYNSPLHF. This chain connects TRBV5-6 to TRBJ1-6; D is unclear. This CDR3 has 16 amino acids. Trimming left V 2 bases short and J 2 bases short, with 11 bases between. The V gene's germline CDR1 is SGHDT and CDR2 YYEEEE.

The chain is built from TRBV10-2 and TRBJ2-3; D possibly corresponds to TRBD2 (6 bases). Germline CDR1 WSHSY, CDR2 SAAADI. The CDR3 totals 12 residues. V was shortened by 7 bases and J by 1 base, with 6 bases between the two germline ends. CDR3 in DNA: TGCGCCAGCAAGCGGGGCACAGATACGCAGTATTTT. Residues: CASKRGTDTQYF.

The table lists this clone with a few counts. The chain combines TRBV27 with TRBJ2-7; D is perhaps TRBD1 (6 bases). V was clipped by 0 bases and J by 5 bases, with 14 bases between them. Per germline, CDR1 MNHEY and CDR2 SMNVEV (reference sequence). The CDR3 loop spans 15 amino acids. CDR3 nucleotides: TGTGCCAGCAGTTTATCCCAGGGGCTAGGGCACGAGCAGTACTTC. It encodes CASSLSQGLGHEQYF.

This sequence joins TRBV10-2 and TRBJ2-1, with D perhaps matching TRBD1 (6 bases). Germline CDR1 and CDR2: WSHSY and SAAADI. Deletions cut 8 bases from V and 4 bases from J, with 9 bases between. The CDR3 loop spans 12 amino acids. In DNA, the CDR3 is TGCGCCAGCGGGGGCGGGTACAATGAGCAGTTCTTC. It specifies CASGGGYNEQFF.

CDR3: CASRRSISSGRNEQFF. DNA for the CDR3: TGTGCCAGCAGACGTTCAATAAGTAGCGGGAGAAATGAGCAGTTCTTC. The chain recombines TRBV27 with TRBJ2-1, with 9 bases identical to TRBD2. CDR1 is MNHEY, CDR2 SMNVEV, per germline (reference sequence). CDR3 length: 16 residues. V gave up 6 bases and J gave up 7 bases; unmatched junction bases: 13.

The chain is built from TRBV3-1 (or the pseudogene TRBV3-2) and TRBJ1-2; D call uncertain. V lost 4 bases, J lost 2 bases, and 17 bases lay in between. Germline CDR1 LGHDT, CDR2 YNNKEL (reference sequence). This CDR3 region has 16 residues. This CDR3 reads CASSPRLELTNYGYTF. The CDR3 bases are TGTGCCAGCAGCCCTCGGCTAGAGCTAACGAACTATGGCTACACCTTC.

The rearrangement links TRBV6-2 or TRBV6-3 to TRBJ2-4, with 14 bases lining up with TRBD2. V lost 6 bases, J lost 0 bases, and 10 bases stayed unmatched. CDR1 and CDR2 from the germline V gene are MNHEY and SVGEGT. There are 19 residues in the CDR3. In DNA form, the CDR3 reads TGTGCCAGCAGCAAGGGACTAGCGGGGGTTTACCTAGCCAAAAACATTCAGTACTTC. It translates to CASSKGLAGVYLAKNIQYF.

The chain uses TRBV6-6 and TRBJ1-2; 10 nucleotides match TRBD1. The CDR3 runs to 15 residues. Germline V gives CDR1 MNHNY, CDR2 SVGAGI (reference sequence). V was clipped by 0 bases and J by 5 bases; unmatched bases: 3. CDR3 in amino acids: CASSYSTGQGYGYTF. In DNA form, the CDR3 reads TGTGCCAGCAGTTACTCCACGGGACAGGGGTATGGCTACACCTTC.

There are a few counts of this clone. The rearrangement joins TRBV30 to TRBJ2-7; D gene unclear. Trimming cost V 0 bases and J 1 base, with 4 bases left between them. Per the germline V gene, CDR1 is GTSNPN and CDR2 is SVGIG (reference sequence). This CDR3 comprises 12 residues. The CDR3 DNA reads as TGTGCCTGGAGTGTGAGTTCCTACGAGCAGTACTTC. Translating gives CAWSVSSYEQYF. The whole variable domain, remainder taken from reference TRBV30 and TRBJ2-7, is SQTIHQWPATLVQPVGSPLSLECTVEGTSNPNLYWYRQAAGRGLQLLFYSVGIGQISSEVPQNLSASRPQDRQFILSSKKLLLSDSGFYLCAWSVSSYEQYFGPGTRLTVT.